The 16 T cell receptor beta chains below come from one sample, sequenced in a study of CD8 T cells in ankylosing spondylitis. One entry per CDR3 protein results from TCRdb running MiXCR on the 5' RACE reads. The sample records about 96,000 distinct CDR3 sequences, 7.5% to 9% being singletons. Sequenced sample: blood, either unsorted or a sorted T cell fraction (not recorded which). All receptors come from a male donor with ankylosing spondylitis or in good health (not recorded which).

This clonotype was seen ten or more times. The rearrangement links TRBV7-3 to TRBJ1-2, with 10 bases matching TRBD1. This CDR3 region has 15 residues. Trimming took 5 bases from V and 6 from J; bases not matched to a gene: 9. In germline, CDR1 is SGHTA, CDR2 FQGTGA. CDR3 protein: CASSPRMGTGDGYTF. The DNA of the CDR3 is TGTGCCAGCAGCCCCCGTATGGGGACAGGGGATGGCTACACCTTC.

This clonotype has a handful of counts. V usage is TRBV7-9 and J usage is TRBJ2-3; 11 bases are shared with TRBD2. This CDR3 has 17 amino acids. Germline V CDR1 and CDR2: SEHNR, FQNEAQ (reference sequence). J gave up 2 bases and V 4 bases, and 8 bases lay outside the gene matches. In nucleotides, the CDR3 is TGTGCCAGCAGCTCCCTTTTAGCGGGGGGGCACACAGATACGCAGTATTTT. It specifies CASSSLLAGGHTDTQYF.

This clonotype has a count of ten or more. The chain carries TRBV29-1 and TRBJ2-5; D is unresolved. Germline CDR1 is SQVTM and CDR2 is ANQGSEA. Trimming removed 3 bases from V and 4 bases from J, with 12 bases in between. The length of the CDR3 is 13 residues. The CDR3 is CSVDLSRRETQYF. The CDR3 bases are TGCAGCGTTGATCTCTCGCGGCGAGAGACCCAGTACTTC. The whole variable domain, filled in from reference TRBV29-1 and TRBJ2-5, reads SAVISQKPSRDICQRGTSLTIQCQVDSQVTMMFWYRQQPGQSLTLIATANQGSEATYESGFVIDKFPISRPNLTFSTLTVSNMSPEDSSIYLCSVDLSRRETQYFGPGTRLLVL.

For the CDR3, the DNA is TGTGCCAGCAGCATAACTCCATTGGCAGGGTCACCCCTCCACTTT. It codes for CASSITPLAGSPLHF. J is TRBJ1-6 and V is TRBV7-2, with D maybe TRBD1 (5 bases). Germline V gene lookup returns CDR1 SGHTA and CDR2 FQGNSA. Trimming removed 5 bases at V and 10 bases at J, with 18 bases between. CDR3 size: 15 residues.

This clonotype was seen repeatedly, ten times or more. The chain employs TRBV20-1 and TRBJ2-3; 10 positions agree with TRBD2. Germline assignment: CDR1 DFQATT and CDR2 SNEGSKA (reference sequence). V gave up 2 bases and J gave up 0 bases; unmatched junction bases: 5. The length of the CDR3 is 16 residues. This CDR3 reads CSARYFSGGSTDTQYF. CDR3 sequence (DNA): TGCAGTGCTAGATACTTTAGCGGGGGGAGCACAGATACGCAGTATTTT.

The table lists this clonotype with many counts. This sequence joins TRBV5-1 and TRBJ2-7; 7 nucleotides align to TRBD1. CDR3 size: 16 residues. V shed 4 bases, J shed 0 bases, and the junction held 10 bases outside the gene matches. From germline, CDR1 is SGHRS and CDR2 YFSETQ. CDR3 residues: CASSPYPGQNSYEQYF. CDR3 sequence (DNA): TGCGCCAGCAGCCCCTACCCGGGACAGAACTCCTACGAGCAGTACTTC.

This clonotype was seen repeatedly, ten times or more. The chain couples TRBV9 to TRBJ2-3, with 7 nucleotides matching TRBD2. CDR3 length equals 16 residues. Per germline, CDR1 SGDLS and CDR2 YYNGEE. The J segment lost 1 base and the V segment lost 0 bases, leaving 5 bases of the junction unmatched. The CDR3 loop reads CASSVGPSGRTDTQYF. Here the CDR3 DNA reads TGTGCCAGCAGCGTAGGGCCTAGCGGCCGCACAGATACGCAGTATTTT.

This clonotype was counted ten times or more. The chain recombines TRBV14 with TRBJ1-1; D is undetermined. V shed 0 bases and J shed 4 bases, with 9 bases lying between them. From germline, CDR1 is SGHDN and CDR2 FVKESK. The CDR3 has 14 residues. The chain's CDR3 is CASSQEFRGTEAFF. The CDR3 DNA is TGTGCCAGCAGCCAAGAATTTCGAGGCACTGAAGCTTTCTTT.

This clonotype occurred many times. This chain uses TRBV28 with TRBJ1-6, with D possibly TRBD1 on 5 matching bases. Per the germline V gene, CDR1 is MDHEN and CDR2 is SYDVKM. V was shortened by 10 bases and J by 7 bases, with 14 bases between the two germline ends. CDR3 size: 13 residues. As DNA, the CDR3 is TGTGCCAACGGGCGGGGGATCAATTCACCCCTCCACTTT. Residues: CANGRGINSPLHF.

At least ten counts were recorded for this clonotype. The chain links TRBV19 to TRBJ2-1; the D gene is possibly TRBD1 (5 bases). This CDR3 has 14 amino acids. Trimming pared 4 bases from V and 2 bases from J, leaving 9 bases between. Germline CDR1 LNHDA, CDR2 SQIVND (reference sequence). DNA for the CDR3: TGTGCCAGTAGTACGGACAACACCTACAATGAGCAGTTCTTC. Residues: CASSTDNTYNEQFF.

This clonotype came up a few times. The chain joins TRBV2 to TRBJ2-5; 8 bases agree with TRBD1. The CDR3 contains 15 residues. V shed 8 bases and J 3 bases; nucleotides not matched to a gene: 11. The germline V gene encodes CDR1 SNHLY and CDR2 FYNNEI. The CDR3 DNA reads TGTGCCAGCGAGGCTGGCTGGACAGGGAAAGAGACCCAGTACTTC. Translation gives CASEAGWTGKETQYF.

This clonotype was counted many times. This chain connects TRBV28 to TRBJ1-1; 7 bases match TRBD1. This CDR3 is 14 amino acids long. V was clipped by 6 bases and J by 4 bases; unmatched bases: 8. Germline CDR1 is MDHEN and CDR2 is SYDVKM. The CDR3 reads CASRPIDRATEAFF. CDR3 coding DNA: TGTGCCAGCAGGCCTATAGACAGGGCCACTGAAGCTTTCTTT.

There are many counts of this clonotype. V is TRBV23-1 and J is TRBJ2-1, with D tentatively TRBD1 (6 bases). TRBV23-1 is known as an ORF, though its function is uncertain. The germline V and J ends were trimmed by 6 bases and 2 bases, with 14 bases remaining between them. The CDR3 spans 15 residues. The CDR3 sequence is CASRPQGDAYNEQFF. In nucleotides, the CDR3 is TGCGCCAGCAGGCCACAGGGCGATGCCTACAATGAGCAGTTCTTC.

This clonotype has a handful of counts. This rearrangement joins TRBV7-9 to TRBJ1-4, with D possibly being TRBD1 (6 bases). Germline values: CDR1 SEHNR, CDR2 FQNEAQ (reference sequence). V was pared by 4 bases and J by 5 bases, with 11 bases between. CDR3 size: 14 residues. The CDR3 region is CASSSGQTNEKLFF. For the CDR3, the DNA is TGTGCCAGCAGCTCCGGACAGACGAATGAAAAACTGTTTTTT.

Many counts were recorded for this clonotype. The chain has TRBV6-5 and TRBJ1-1; D possibly corresponds to TRBD1 (5 bases). Looked up from germline, CDR1 is MNHEY and CDR2 is SVGAGI. The CDR3 runs 18 residues. Trimming cost V 1 base and J 0 bases, with 18 bases left between them. Written as DNA, the CDR3 is TGTGCCAGCAGTTACTGGGGGGGGGGTACTTCCATGAACACTGAAGCTTTCTTT. It yields the protein CASSYWGGGTSMNTEAFF.

This clonotype was observed many times. The J gene is TRBJ2-1, the V gene TRBV5-1; 7 nucleotides agree with TRBD1. Germline V gives CDR1 SGHRS, CDR2 YFSETQ. This CDR3 contains 16 residues. V dropped 4 bases and J dropped 1; count of bases not matched to a gene: 8. The CDR3 coding sequence is TGCGCCAGCAGCATCCGGGACAGACTTTCCTACAATGAGCAGTTCTTC. Protein: CASSIRDRLSYNEQFF.